The source of this T cell receptor (beta chain) is a study of human T cells and chemical hapten exposure. This clonotype was observed a few times. As for time point: patch test 2, 6 weeks after DPC sensitization. The treatment was: therapeutic diphenylcyclopropenone sensitization with weekly scalp DPC. Germline V CDR1 and CDR2: DFQATT, SNEGSKA (reference sequence). This CDR3 contains 13 residues. The V end was cut by 4 bases, the J end by 0 bases, with 9 bases between. TCRdb recomputed calls from the RACE reads with MiXCR, one row per CDR3 protein. The sample consists of more than 60,000 distinct CDR3 sequences, around 10% of them appearing once.

The sequence came from a woman between 45 and 60 years old with alopecia areata. Some clones in this sample may be carry-over from other donors' samples. This material consisted of whole blood, taken in connection with sensitization to the hapten diphenylcyclopropenone (DPC). The chain combines TRBV20-1 with TRBJ1-2; D gene unclear. The CDR3 here is CSATLDANYGYTF. In DNA, the CDR3 is TGCAGTGCTACCCTCGATGCTAACTATGGCTACACCTTC.